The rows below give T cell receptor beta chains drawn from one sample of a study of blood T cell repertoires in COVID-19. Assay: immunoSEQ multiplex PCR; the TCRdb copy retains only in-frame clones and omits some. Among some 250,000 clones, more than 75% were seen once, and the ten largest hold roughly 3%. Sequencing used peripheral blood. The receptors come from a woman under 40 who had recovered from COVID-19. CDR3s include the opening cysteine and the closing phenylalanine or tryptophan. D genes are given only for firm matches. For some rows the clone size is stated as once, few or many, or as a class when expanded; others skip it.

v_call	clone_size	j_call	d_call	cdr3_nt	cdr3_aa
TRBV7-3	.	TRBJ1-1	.	TGTGCCAGCAGCCCCAGCGCAGGGACTGAAGCTTTCTTT	CASSPSAGTEAFF
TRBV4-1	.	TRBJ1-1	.	TGCGCCAGCAGCCAAGCGAAGTTGGGGGGTGGCACTGAAGCTTTCTTT	CASSQAKLGGGTEAFF
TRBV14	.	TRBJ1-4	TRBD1	TGTGCCAGCAGCCAAGAAGGGGGCCCGGGGGAAAAACTGTTTTTT	CASSQEGGPGEKLFF
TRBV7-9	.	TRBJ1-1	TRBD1	TGTGCCAGCAGCCTCCCCCGACAGGGGGGGAACACTGAAGCTTTCTTT	CASSLPRQGGNTEAFF
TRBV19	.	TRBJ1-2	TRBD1	TGTGCCAGTAGTATAAGGGGGACAGACTCTTACTATGGCTACACCTTC	CASSIRGTDSYYGYTF
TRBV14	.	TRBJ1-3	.	TGTGCCAGCAGCCAAGCAGGGTCTGGAAACACCATATATTTT	CASSQAGSGNTIYF
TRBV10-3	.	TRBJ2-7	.	TGTGCCATCAGTGATAGCGTCCCGGACGAGCAGTACTTC	CAISDSVPDEQYF
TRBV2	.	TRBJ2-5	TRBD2	TGTGCCAGCAGACGGGGGGGCGTCCAAGAGACCCAGTACTTC	CASRRGGVQETQYF
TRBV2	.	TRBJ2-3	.	TGTGCCAGCAGTGAAGCGGGGCTAGATCCAGATACGCAGTATTTT	CASSEAGLDPDTQYF
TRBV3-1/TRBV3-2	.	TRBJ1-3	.	TGTGCCAGCAGCCAAGGTGGAGCCACTGGAAACACCATATATTTT	CASSQGGATGNTIYF
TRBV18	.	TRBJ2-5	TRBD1	TGTGCCAGCTCACCCTTGACAGGGGGGGGGCAAGAGACCCAGTACTTC	CASSPLTGGGQETQYF
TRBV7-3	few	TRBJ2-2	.	TGTGCCAGCAGCTTAAACCCCTCTAGCAATGCCGGGGAGCTGTTTTTT	CASSLNPSSNAGELFF
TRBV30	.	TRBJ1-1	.	TGTGCCTGGAGTCAATCACCGGGATCCACGGGGACTGAAGCTTTCTTT	CAWSQSPGSTGTEAFF
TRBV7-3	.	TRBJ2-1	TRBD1	TGTGCCAGCAGCTCATCCCCGACAGGGAATGAGCAGTTCTTC	CASSSSPTGNEQFF
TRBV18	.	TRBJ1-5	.	TGTGCCAGCTCGGAGGACAGCAGCAATCAGCCCCAGCATTTT	CASSEDSSNQPQHF
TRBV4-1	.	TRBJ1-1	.	TGCGCCAGCAGCCAAGCCGGGTCCCACCCGGGGGACACTGAAGCTTTCTTT	CASSQAGSHPGDTEAFF
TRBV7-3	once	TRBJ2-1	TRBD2	TGTGCCAGCAGCTTATCGGTGGCGGGGGTGCACATTAGCGATGAGCAGTTCTTC	CASSLSVAGVHISDEQFF
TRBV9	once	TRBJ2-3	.	TGTGCCAGCTCGGAGGGGAGCACAGATACGCAGTATTTT	CASSEGSTDTQYF
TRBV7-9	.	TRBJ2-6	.	TGTGCCAGCAGCTTAGGGGTTAGGGAGGCTGGGGCCAACGTCCTGACTTTC	CASSLGVREAGANVLTF
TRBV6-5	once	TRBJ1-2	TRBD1	TGTGCCAGCAGTTACTCAATGACAGGGGTCGGCTACACCTTC	CASSYSMTGVGYTF
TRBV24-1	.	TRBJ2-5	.	TGTGCCACCAGTGATACGGACTCAAAAGAGACCCAGTACTTC	CATSDTDSKETQYF
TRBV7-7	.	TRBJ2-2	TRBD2	TGTGCCAGCAGCCCGACTAGCGGGGGGGCCGGGGAGCTGTTTTTT	CASSPTSGGAGELFF
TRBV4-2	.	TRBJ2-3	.	TGTGCCAGCAGCCAAGTAATCGGGACAGATACGCAGTATTTT	CASSQVIGTDTQYF
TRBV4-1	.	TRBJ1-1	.	TGCGCCAGCAGCCTTGGATTTGGAGGCGGGGGCACTGAAGCTTTCTTT	CASSLGFGGGGTEAFF
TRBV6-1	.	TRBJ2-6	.	TGTGCCAGCAGTGAAGCGCAAACAGGGTTCCCCTCTGGGGCCAACGTCCTGACTTTC	CASSEAQTGFPSGANVLTF
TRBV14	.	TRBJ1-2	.	TGTGCCAGCAGCCAAGTCGACTCTGCGTTGTATGGCTACACCTTC	CASSQVDSALYGYTF
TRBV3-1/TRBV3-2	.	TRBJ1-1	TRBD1	TGTGCCAGCAGCCAATCCGGACAGGGGGGAACTGAAGCTTTCTTT	CASSQSGQGGTEAFF
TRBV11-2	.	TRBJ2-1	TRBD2	TGTGCCAGCAGCTTACGGCCTAGCGGGCTGAACAATGAGCAGTTCTTC	CASSLRPSGLNNEQFF
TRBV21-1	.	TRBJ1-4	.	TGTGCCAGCAGCAACGGGGGGCCGATCGAAAAACTGTTTTTT	CASSNGGPIEKLFF
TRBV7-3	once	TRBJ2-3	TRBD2	TGTGCCAGCAGTGCCACGGGGGGATCCACAGATACGCAGTATTTT	CASSATGGSTDTQYF
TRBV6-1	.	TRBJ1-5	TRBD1	TGTGCCAGCAGTGGGGTTGGGACAGTTAGCAATCAGCCCCAGCATTTT	CASSGVGTVSNQPQHF
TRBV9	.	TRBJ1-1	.	TGTGCCAGCAGCGTAGCATGGCAGGGATCCCAAGCTTTCTTT	CASSVAWQGSQAFF
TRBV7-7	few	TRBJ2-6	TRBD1	TGTGCCAGCAGCCCGGGACAGGGCTCTGGGGCCAACGTCCTGACTTTC	CASSPGQGSGANVLTF
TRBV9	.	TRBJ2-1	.	TGTGCCAGCAGCGTAGGGTTAGACAATGAGCAGTTCTTC	CASSVGLDNEQFF
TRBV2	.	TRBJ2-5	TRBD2	TGTGCCAGCAGCGCGGGGGGGCCGGAGACCCAGTACTTC	CASSAGGPETQYF
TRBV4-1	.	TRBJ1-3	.	TGCGCCAGCAGCCAAGCCCTCGGGGAGGCCAACACCATATATTTT	CASSQALGEANTIYF
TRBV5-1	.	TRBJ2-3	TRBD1	TGCGCCAGCACCAGGGGGCAGGGTCGGACAGATACGCAGTATTTT	CASTRGQGRTDTQYF
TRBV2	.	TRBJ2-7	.	TGTGCCAGCAGTAGCCGCCAGGGCTACGAGCAGTACTTC	CASSSRQGYEQYF
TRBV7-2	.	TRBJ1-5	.	TGTGCCAGCAGCTTATTCCCATCGGGCAATCAGCCCCAGCATTTT	CASSLFPSGNQPQHF
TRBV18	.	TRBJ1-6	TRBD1	TGTGCCAGCTCACCAAGTGCCGGGACAGGGGGGAATTCACCCCTCCACTTT	CASSPSAGTGGNSPLHF
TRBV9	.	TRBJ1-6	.	TGTGCCAGCAGCCGGTACGGGGGTGTTAATTCACCCCTCCACTTT	CASSRYGGVNSPLHF
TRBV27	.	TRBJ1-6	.	TGTGCCAGCAGTACGGGGGGTCCACCCCTCCACTTT	CASSTGGPPLHF
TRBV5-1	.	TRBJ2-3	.	TGCGCCAGCAGCTTGGCCCGACTAGATACGCAGTATTTT	CASSLARLDTQYF
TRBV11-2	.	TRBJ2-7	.	TGTGCCAGCAGCTTATTCCTCAGGGGGGACGAGCAGTACTTC	CASSLFLRGDEQYF
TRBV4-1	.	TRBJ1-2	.	TGCGCCAGCAGCCAAATAGACATGGGCTTTACTTTCTATGGCTACACCTTC	CASSQIDMGFTFYGYTF
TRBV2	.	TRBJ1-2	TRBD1	TGTGCCAGCGCCGACAGGGGGCGCTCCTATGGCTACACCTTC	CASADRGRSYGYTF
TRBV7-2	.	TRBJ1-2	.	TGTGCCAGCAGCTCCGGGGGGGGCTATGGCTACACCTTC	CASSSGGGYGYTF
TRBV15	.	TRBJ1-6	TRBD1	TGTGCCACCAGCATCAGGGGGCAAAATTCACCCCTCCACTTT	CATSIRGQNSPLHF
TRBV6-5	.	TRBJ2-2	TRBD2	TGTGCCAGTAAACTAGCGGACGTCACCGGGGAGCTGTTTTTT	CASKLADVTGELFF
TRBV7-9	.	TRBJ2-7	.	TGTGCCAGCAGCTTAGTTATCGGGGACGAGCAGTACTTC	CASSLVIGDEQYF